These 18 T cell receptor beta chains share one sample of origin, sequenced in a study of blood T cell repertoires in COVID-19. The method was immunoSEQ multiplex PCR; TCRdb's version includes in-frame clones alone and lacks a portion of them. The data contain 250,000 to 350,000 clones, around 89% of them seen just once; the ten biggest clones take up around 0.84%. The sequenced sample was peripheral blood. The receptors were sampled from a man aged 25 to 40 with acute or convalescent COVID-19.

CDR3 loop: CASSFNRGRGYTF. CDR3 nucleotides: TGTGCCAGCAGCTTTAACAGGGGTCGTGGCTACACCTTC. V usage is TRBV5-5 and J usage is TRBJ1-2; 7 bases are a match to TRBD1. The CDR3 totals 13 residues. Per germline, CDR1 SGHKS and CDR2 YYEKEE (reference sequence). V was clipped by 2 bases and J by 7 bases; unmatched bases: 5.

The V gene is TRBV9, the J gene TRBJ1-2; perhaps TRBD1 as D (5 bases). Germline V gives CDR1 SGDLS, CDR2 YYNGEE. Trimming shortened V by 3 bases and J by 4 bases, and 16 bases separated the two germline ends. This CDR3 is 15 amino acids long. In DNA form, the CDR3 reads TGTGCCAGCAGCGCTACCGGGGGGGACCTCTATGGCTACACCTTC. This translates into CASSATGGDLYGYTF.

This rearrangement joins TRBV6-5 to TRBJ1-1; 9 bases map to TRBD1. The germline V gene encodes CDR1 MNHEY and CDR2 SVGAGI. This CDR3 is 13 amino acids long. V dropped 7 bases and J dropped 7; count of bases not matched to a gene: 7. The CDR3 loop reads CASIAGQGGEAFF. Here the CDR3 DNA reads TGTGCCAGCATCGCGGGACAGGGAGGTGAAGCTTTCTTT.

This clone was detected only once. J is TRBJ1-5 and V is TRBV6-1, with TRBD1 matching over 7 bases. This CDR3 is built from 16 residues. In germline, CDR1 is MNHNS, CDR2 SASEGT. The ends lost 6 bases at V and 1 base at J; junction bases unmatched: 9. CDR3 sequence: CASREQGSVSNQPQHF. Here the CDR3 DNA reads TGTGCCAGCAGGGAACAGGGGTCTGTAAGCAATCAGCCCCAGCATTTT.

A few counts support this clone. This chain links TRBV24-1 with TRBJ2-5, with TRBD1 matching over 11 bases. With V trimmed by 4 bases and J by 4 bases, 4 bases remained unmatched. Germline CDR1 reads KGHDR; CDR2 reads SFDVKD. CDR3 size: 15 residues. In DNA form, the CDR3 reads TGTGCCACCAGTGACCGGGACAGGGGGAGAGAGACCCAGTACTTC. Its protein is CATSDRDRGRETQYF.

The chain combines TRBV6-4 with TRBJ2-2; D uncertain. V lost 2 bases, J lost 2 bases, and 3 bases lay in between. The length of the CDR3 is 13 residues. Germline-derived CDR1 and CDR2 are MRHNA and SNTAGT. CDR3 region: CASSDINTGELFF. In DNA, the CDR3 is TGTGCCAGCAGTGACATAAACACCGGGGAGCTGTTTTTT.

The chain links TRBV11-2 to TRBJ1-2, with 8 bases fitting TRBD1. The germline V gene encodes CDR1 SGHAT and CDR2 FQNNGV. The CDR3 consists of 15 residues. The V and J ends lost 0 bases and 5 bases, in that order; junction bases with no gene match: 5. CDR3 DNA sequence: TGTGCCAGCAGCTTAGAGCGACAGGGGTTGTATGGCTACACCTTC. This encodes CASSLERQGLYGYTF.

There are a few counts of this clone. DNA for the CDR3: TGTGCCAGCACCCGGGGGACGACGTTCTATGGCTACACCTTC. This encodes CASTRGTTFYGYTF. This sequence joins TRBV6-5 and TRBJ1-2, with a tentative D call TRBD1 (5 bases). The CDR3 sequence is 14 residues long. Trimming pared 7 bases from V and 4 bases from J, leaving 16 bases between. CDR1 and CDR2 from the germline V gene are MNHEY and SVGAGI.

This clone was seen only a few times. The rearrangement links TRBV3-1 (or the pseudogene TRBV3-2) to TRBJ1-6, with TRBD1 matching over 9 bases. V lost 4 bases, J lost 8 bases, and 3 bases stayed unmatched. CDR1 and CDR2 from the germline V gene are LGHDT and YNNKEL (reference sequence). The CDR3 length is 14 residues. CDR3 region: CASSPRQGDSPLHF. The CDR3 nucleotides are TGTGCCAGCAGCCCCCGACAGGGGGATTCACCCCTCCACTTT.

V usage is TRBV20-1 and J usage is TRBJ1-1; D may be TRBD1 (6 bases). The CDR3 totals 11 residues. Trimming shortened V by 7 bases and J by 3 bases, and 9 bases separated the two germline ends. Per the germline V gene, CDR1 is DFQATT and CDR2 is SNEGSKA (reference sequence). The DNA of the CDR3 is TGCAGTGGGACAGACTACACTGAAGCTTTCTTT. It specifies CSGTDYTEAFF.

The chain employs TRBV19 and TRBJ2-3, with D possibly being TRBD2 (7 bases). The CDR3 contains 15 residues. Per germline, CDR1 LNHDA and CDR2 SQIVND (reference sequence). The V end lost 10 bases, the J end lost 2 bases, and 19 bases lay between the germline ends. The CDR3: CATNGGGGSTDTQYF. The CDR3 nucleotides are TGTGCCACCAATGGAGGGGGGGGTTCCACAGATACGCAGTATTTT.

The gene calls are TRBV2 and TRBJ1-6, with 7 bases identical to TRBD1. Germline CDR1 SNHLY, CDR2 FYNNEI. The ends lost 4 bases at V and 9 bases at J; junction bases unmatched: 6. This CDR3 has 14 residues. The CDR3 region has the DNA TGTGCCAGCAGTGGAGACAGGGACGGTTCACCCCTCCACTTT. Amino acid sequence: CASSGDRDGSPLHF.

The chain has TRBV7-6 and TRBJ2-3; 11 bases align to TRBD2. The CDR3 is 18 amino acids. Germline V gene data show CDR1 as SGHVS and CDR2 as FNYEAQ. The V segment lost 4 bases and the J segment 5 bases; nucleotides outside the gene matches: 14. CDR3 residues: CASSYPQGSGREGDTQYF. The CDR3 DNA follows: TGTGCCAGCAGCTACCCCCAGGGTAGCGGGAGGGAGGGAGATACGCAGTATTTT.

This chain uses TRBV11-2 with TRBJ2-4; a possible D gene is TRBD1 (6 bases). V lost 1 base to trimming and J lost 1 base, with 11 bases between them. The CDR3 totals 16 residues. Germline lookup yields CDR1 SGHAT and CDR2 FQNNGV. CDR3 sequence reads: CASSLVSDRAKNIQYF. Written as DNA, the CDR3 is TGTGCCAGCAGCTTAGTATCCGACAGGGCCAAAAACATTCAGTACTTC.

This clone came up once. The chain combines TRBV29-1 with TRBJ2-7, with a tentative D call TRBD2 (5 bases). Germline V gene lookup returns CDR1 SQVTM and CDR2 ANQGSEA. The CDR3 is 12 amino acids. The V end was cut by 5 bases, the J end by 3 bases, with 11 bases between. CDR3 coding DNA: TGCAGCGTTACAGCCGGGATCTACGAGCAGTACTTC. This encodes CSVTAGIYEQYF.

The chain carries TRBV11-1 and TRBJ1-2, with 7 positions matching TRBD1. Germline V gene sequence: CDR1 SGHAT, CDR2 FQDESV (reference sequence). The CDR3 is 13 residues long. Unmatched junction bases numbered 8, after V lost 5 bases and J lost 8 bases. For the CDR3, the DNA is TGTGCCAGCAGCCGCAGGGGGGTCTCAGGCTACACCTTC. Its protein product is CASSRRGVSGYTF.

V usage is TRBV3-1 (or the pseudogene TRBV3-2) and J usage is TRBJ2-7; 8 bases are a match to TRBD2. V lost 2 bases to trimming and J lost 0 bases; unmatched junction nucleotides: 0. Germline CDR1 is LGHDT and CDR2 is YNNKEL (reference sequence). The CDR3 loop spans 14 amino acids. CDR3 in DNA: TGTGCCAGCAGCCAACGGGGGGGCTCCTACGAGCAGTACTTC. Translating gives CASSQRGGSYEQYF.

V usage is TRBV7-9 and J usage is TRBJ1-6, with D possibly TRBD1 on 5 matching bases. Germline V gives CDR1 SEHNR, CDR2 FQNEAQ (reference sequence). The V end was cut by 1 base, the J end by 7 bases, with 8 bases between. The CDR3 has 14 residues. The CDR3 bases are TGTGCCAGCAGCTTAGGCAGGGCAAATTCACCCCTCCACTTT. It codes for CASSLGRANSPLHF.